Shown below are 24 T cell receptor beta chains from a single sample sequenced in a study of PD-L1 blockade in urothelial cancer. TCRdb's copy holds only in-frame clones and misses some; the assay was immunoSEQ multiplex PCR. The sample contains 40,000 to 45,000 clones, around nine tenths of which appear only once. The sequencing here drew on PBMCs, taken around atezolizumab (anti-PD-L1) treatment. The receptors were sampled from a woman between 55 and 75 years old with urothelial cancer.

The V gene is TRBV5-1, the J gene TRBJ2-5; TRBD1 aligns across 7 bases. In germline, CDR1 is SGHRS, CDR2 YFSETQ. V shed 0 bases, J shed 1 base, and the junction held 3 bases outside the gene matches. The CDR3 extends over 15 amino acids. CDR3 nucleotide sequence: TGCGCCAGCAGCTTGGTACAGGGGATCCAAGAGACCCAGTACTTC. Its translation: CASSLVQGIQETQYF.

The V and J genes are TRBV27 and TRBJ2-7, with 8 nucleotides matching TRBD1. CDR3 length: 14 amino acids. The junction had 7 bases not matched to a gene; V was cut back by 3 bases and J by 6 bases. CDR1 MNHEY and CDR2 SMNVEV come from the germline V gene (reference sequence). CDR3 region: CASSFTRGRVEQYF. The DNA for the CDR3 is TGTGCCAGCAGTTTCACCAGGGGGCGGGTCGAGCAGTACTTC.

V is TRBV10-3 and J is TRBJ1-2; TRBD1 is a possible D gene (6 bases). The V and J ends lost 2 bases and 8 bases respectively, with 12 bases between them. Germline V gene data show CDR1 as ENHRY and CDR2 as SYGVKD. CDR3 length: 13 amino acids. DNA for the CDR3: TGTGCCATCAGTGAGCAGGGGTTGCGGGGCTACACCTTC. It translates to CAISEQGLRGYTF.

V usage is TRBV5-1 and J usage is TRBJ2-2; 7 bases match TRBD2. The CDR3 is 16 amino acids. With 2 bases clipped from V and 2 bases from J, the junction kept 6 bases outside the gene matches. Germline V gene sequence: CDR1 SGHRS, CDR2 YFSETQ. DNA for the CDR3: TGCGCCAGCAGCTTCGCTAGCGGTATTAACACCGGGGAGCTGTTTTTT. Its protein is CASSFASGINTGELFF.

The chain carries TRBV10-3 and TRBJ2-1; D gene unclear. With 5 bases removed from V and 1 base from J, the gap between germline ends came to 9 bases. The length of the CDR3 is 14 residues. The germline V gene has CDR1 ENHRY and CDR2 SYGVKD. The CDR3 DNA is TGTGCCATCAGTCTCAGCGTGTCCTACAATGAGCAGTTCTTC. Translated: CAISLSVSYNEQFF.

The gene calls are TRBV6-4 and TRBJ2-2, with TRBD1 identical over 10 bases. CDR3 length equals 15 residues. Losses at the gene ends were 8 bases for V and 3 bases for J; bases not matched to a gene: 6. Germline V gene lookup returns CDR1 MRHNA and CDR2 SNTAGT. CDR3 sequence reads: CASSGQGVHTGELFF. CDR3 DNA: TGTGCCAGCTCCGGACAGGGGGTCCACACCGGGGAGCTGTTTTTT.

The genes are TRBV11-1 and TRBJ2-7, with TRBD2 matching 14 bases. V trimming: 3 bases; J trimming: 6 bases; junction bases outside the gene matches: 1. The CDR3 is 14 residues long. Germline V gene data show CDR1 as SGHAT and CDR2 as FQDESV (reference sequence). The CDR3, as DNA: TGTGCCAGCAGCTTGGGGACTAGCGGGAGCGAGCAGTACTTC. Amino acids: CASSLGTSGSEQYF. The full variable domain, its missing parts supplied by reference TRBV11-1 and TRBJ2-7, is EAEVAQSPRYKITEKSQAVAFWCDPISGHATLYWYRQILGQGPELLVQFQDESVVDDSQLPKDRFSAERLKGVDSTLKIQPAELGDSAMYLCASSLGTSGSEQYFGPGTRLTVT.

The J gene is TRBJ1-1, the V gene TRBV5-8; the D gene is possibly TRBD1 (6 bases). The V end lost 0 bases, the J end lost 4 bases, and 10 bases lay between the germline ends. Germline-derived CDR1 and CDR2 are SGHTS and YDEGEE. The CDR3 is 14 residues long. The CDR3 nucleotides are TGTGCCAGCAGCTTGGGGCTAGGGGGCACTGAAGCTTTCTTT. Residues: CASSLGLGGTEAFF.

CDR3 nucleotides: TGTGCCACCGGTAGGACTAGCGGGGGCTCCTACAATGAGCAGTTCTTC. The encoded protein is CATGRTSGGSYNEQFF. The J gene is TRBJ2-1, the V gene TRBV5-8; 13 nucleotides match TRBD2. Germline V gives CDR1 SGHTS, CDR2 YDEGEE. The CDR3 runs to 16 residues. The J segment lost 0 bases and the V segment lost 9 bases, leaving 6 bases of the junction unmatched.

The chain combines TRBV14 with TRBJ1-1; a weak D match, TRBD1 (5 bases). CDR1 is SGHDN and CDR2 is FVKESK in the germline V gene. This CDR3 region has 15 residues. Deletions cut 4 bases from V and 2 bases from J, with 14 bases between. The CDR3 loop reads CASSPLGGSNTEAFF. CDR3 nucleotides: TGTGCCAGCAGCCCCTTGGGGGGGAGCAACACTGAAGCTTTCTTT.

This clone was seen a handful of times. The chain recombines TRBV21-1 with TRBJ2-7; TRBD2 is the table's D call, not checked against the DNA. TRBV21-1 is recorded as a pseudogene. This CDR3 region has 15 residues. CDR3 sequence (DNA): TGTGCCAGCAGCTCGGGGAAGACCCCCCGCCACGAGCAGTACTTC. The encoded protein is CASSSGKTPRHEQYF.

This clone is a singleton in its sample. V gene TRBV6-5 combines with J gene TRBJ1-4; a possible D gene is TRBD1 (6 bases). Germline V lookup: CDR1 MNHEY, CDR2 SVGAGI. The CDR3 covers 13 residues. Trimming left V 2 bases short and J 12 bases short, with 13 bases between. In nucleotides, the CDR3 is TGTGCCAGCAGTTACCGCAGGGGAGCGGAACTGTTTTTT. It codes for CASSYRRGAELFF.

V and J are TRBV7-8 and TRBJ1-5, with D possibly TRBD1 on 6 matching bases. Germline lookup yields CDR1 SGHVS and CDR2 FQNEAQ. Trimming removed 1 base from V and 7 bases from J, with 8 bases in between. The CDR3 sequence is 13 residues long. The CDR3 is CASSLDRVQPQHF. The DNA for the CDR3 is TGTGCCAGCAGCTTAGACAGGGTCCAGCCCCAGCATTTT.

This clone was found a few times. The V call is TRBV4-3, the J call TRBJ2-3; 13 bases are shared with TRBD2. Germline V CDR1 and CDR2: LGHNA, YSLEER. V dropped 3 bases and J dropped 4; count of bases not matched to a gene: 4. The CDR3 consists of 16 residues. CDR3 region: CASSHGTSGAPDTQYF. The CDR3 bases are TGCGCCAGCAGCCACGGGACTAGCGGGGCCCCAGATACGCAGTATTTT.

The chain is built from TRBV27 and TRBJ2-5; the match to TRBD2 covers 10 bases. The CDR3 sequence is 15 residues long. J gave up 7 bases and V 6 bases, and 11 bases lay outside the gene matches. Germline V lookup: CDR1 MNHEY, CDR2 SMNVEV (reference sequence). The CDR3, as DNA: TGTGCCAGCAGCTTAGGCCTAGCGGGAGTGGGGACCCAGTACTTC. This sequence encodes CASSLGLAGVGTQYF.

For this clone: Germline and junction disagree at one end, which may indicate a read error. The chain employs TRBV5-4 and TRBJ2-3; D possibly corresponds to TRBD1 (6 bases). Germline lookup yields CDR1 SGHNT and CDR2 YYREEE (reference sequence). The CDR3 runs to 15 residues. The CDR3 nucleotides read TGCGCCAGCAGCCAAGTGGACAGCTACACAGATACGCAGTATTTT. Encoded protein: CASSQVDSYTDTQYF.

The chain combines TRBV29-1 with TRBJ2-3; TRBD1 matches 12 bases. This CDR3 has 14 residues. Unmatched junction bases numbered 6, after V lost 7 bases and J lost 4 bases. Germline values: CDR1 SQVTM, CDR2 ANQGSEA. CDR3 region: CSAEGDRGPDTQYF. The CDR3 DNA is TGCAGCGCCGAAGGGGACAGGGGGCCAGATACGCAGTATTTT.

This clone was counted at least ten times. V is TRBV5-6 and J is TRBJ1-6; possible D gene TRBD1, 6 bases. Germline V gives CDR1 SGHDT, CDR2 YYEEEE. CDR3 size: 17 residues. The V end was cut by 0 bases, the J end by 1 base, with 11 bases between. The CDR3 sequence is CASSLVGGASYNSPLHF. In nucleotides, the CDR3 is TGTGCCAGCAGCTTGGTTGGGGGGGCTTCCTATAATTCACCCCTCCACTTT. Based on the CDR3 plus reference TRBV5-6 and TRBJ1-6, the full variable domain is DAGVTQSPTHLIKTRGQQVTLRCSPKSGHDTVSWYQQALGQGPQFIFQYYEEEERQRGNFPDRFSGHQFPNYSSELNVNALLLGDSALYLCASSLVGGASYNSPLHFGNGTRLTVT.

The rearrangement uses TRBV7-9 and TRBJ2-7; 7 nucleotides align to TRBD2. Germline V gene sequence: CDR1 SEHNR, CDR2 FQNEAQ (reference sequence). CDR3 length: 19 residues. With V trimmed by 0 bases and J by 4 bases, 18 bases remained unmatched. The CDR3 protein is CASSLAWGNEGGQKYEQYF. In DNA, the CDR3 is TGTGCCAGCAGCTTAGCTTGGGGAAACGAGGGAGGGCAGAAATACGAGCAGTACTTC.

The chain combines TRBV7-2 with TRBJ1-5; D is unresolved. The CDR3 has 14 amino acids. CDR1 and CDR2 from the germline V gene are SGHTA and FQGNSA. The V end was cut by 1 base, the J end by 4 bases, with 8 bases between. CDR3 DNA sequence: TGTGCCAGCAGCTTAGGGTCCAGGAATCAGCCCCAGCATTTT. Encoded protein: CASSLGSRNQPQHF.

This chain uses TRBV7-6 with TRBJ2-7; maybe TRBD1 (6 bases). The CDR3 sequence is 14 residues long. The V end lost 4 bases, the J end lost 2 bases, and 12 bases lay between the germline ends. Germline V gene data show CDR1 as SGHVS and CDR2 as FNYEAQ. The chain's CDR3 is CASSYSTGTYEQYF. The CDR3 DNA follows: TGTGCCAGCAGCTATTCAACAGGGACCTACGAGCAGTACTTC.

This clone was seen a single time. The chain uses TRBV7-2 and TRBJ1-1; D might be TRBD1 (6 bases). This CDR3 spans 18 amino acids. Per germline, CDR1 SGHTA and CDR2 FQGNSA. The ends were cut back, 7 bases at V and 0 bases at J, with 24 bases in the middle. CDR3: CASTEGGPRGPLNTEAFF. In nucleotides, the CDR3 is TGTGCCAGCACCGAAGGGGGTCCCAGGGGTCCGCTGAACACTGAAGCTTTCTTT.

The V call is TRBV19, the J call TRBJ2-5; the D gene is possibly TRBD1 (5 bases). Germline assignment: CDR1 LNHDA and CDR2 SQIVND (reference sequence). The V end was cut by 3 bases, the J end by 4 bases, with 9 bases between. CDR3 length equals 13 residues. In DNA, the CDR3 is TGTGCCAGTAGTATCCCCACAGGAGAGACCCAGTACTTC. Translation: CASSIPTGETQYF.

The chain recombines TRBV7-9 with TRBJ1-2, with a possible D match to TRBD1 (6 bases). The V end was cut by 1 base, the J end by 4 bases, with 13 bases between. The CDR3 consists of 15 residues. The germline V gene has CDR1 SEHNR and CDR2 FQNEAQ (reference sequence). The CDR3 loop reads CASSLVEADSYGYTF. The CDR3 DNA reads TGTGCCAGCAGCTTAGTCGAGGCGGACAGCTATGGCTACACCTTC. Filled out from reference TRBV7-9 and TRBJ1-2, the complete variable domain reads DTGVSQNPRHKITKRGQNVTFRCDPISEHNRLYWYRQTLGQGPEFLTYFQNEAQLEKSRLLSDRFSAERPKGSFSTLEIQRTEQGDSAMYLCASSLVEADSYGYTFGSGTRLTVV.